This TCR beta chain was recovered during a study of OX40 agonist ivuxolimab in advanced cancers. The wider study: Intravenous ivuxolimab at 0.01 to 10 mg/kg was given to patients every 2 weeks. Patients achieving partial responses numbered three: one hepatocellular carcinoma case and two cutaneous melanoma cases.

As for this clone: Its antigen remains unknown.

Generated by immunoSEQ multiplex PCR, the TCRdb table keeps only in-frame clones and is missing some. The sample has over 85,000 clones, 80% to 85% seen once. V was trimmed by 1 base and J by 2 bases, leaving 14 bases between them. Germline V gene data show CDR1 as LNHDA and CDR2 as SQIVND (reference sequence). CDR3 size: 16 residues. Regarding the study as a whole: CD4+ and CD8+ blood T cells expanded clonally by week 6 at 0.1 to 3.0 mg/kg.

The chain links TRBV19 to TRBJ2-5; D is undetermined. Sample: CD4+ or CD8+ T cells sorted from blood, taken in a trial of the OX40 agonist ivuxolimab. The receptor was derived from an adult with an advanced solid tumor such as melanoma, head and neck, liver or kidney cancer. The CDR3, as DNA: TGTGCCAGTAGTATAGGCTTCCCCCTGGGGCAAGAGACCCAGTACTTC. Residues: CASSIGFPLGQETQYF.